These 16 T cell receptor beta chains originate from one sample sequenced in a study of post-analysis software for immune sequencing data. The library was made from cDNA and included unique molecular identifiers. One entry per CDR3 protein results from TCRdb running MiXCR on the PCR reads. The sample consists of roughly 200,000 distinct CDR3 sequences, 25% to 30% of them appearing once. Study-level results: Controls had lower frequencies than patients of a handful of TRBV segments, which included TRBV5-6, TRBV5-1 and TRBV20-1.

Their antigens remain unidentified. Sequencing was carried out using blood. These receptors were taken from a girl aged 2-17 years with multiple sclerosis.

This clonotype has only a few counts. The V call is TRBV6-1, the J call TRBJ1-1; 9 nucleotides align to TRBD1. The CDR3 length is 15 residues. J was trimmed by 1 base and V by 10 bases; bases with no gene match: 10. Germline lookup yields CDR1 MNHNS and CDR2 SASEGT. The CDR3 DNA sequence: TGTGCCACTACCCGGACAGGGGTGACGAACACTGAAGCTTTCTTT. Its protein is CATTRTGVTNTEAFF.

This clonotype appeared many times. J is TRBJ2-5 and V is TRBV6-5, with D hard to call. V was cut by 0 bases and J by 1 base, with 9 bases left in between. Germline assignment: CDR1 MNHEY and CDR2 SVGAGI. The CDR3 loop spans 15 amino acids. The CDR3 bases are TGTGCCAGCAGTTACTCACGTGGGTTCCAAGAGACCCAGTACTTC. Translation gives CASSYSRGFQETQYF.

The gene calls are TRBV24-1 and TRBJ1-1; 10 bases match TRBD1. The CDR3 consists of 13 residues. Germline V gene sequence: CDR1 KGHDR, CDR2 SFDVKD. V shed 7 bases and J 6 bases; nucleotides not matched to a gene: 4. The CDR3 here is CATRGTGAPEAFF. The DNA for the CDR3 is TGTGCCACCAGAGGGACAGGGGCCCCTGAAGCTTTCTTT.

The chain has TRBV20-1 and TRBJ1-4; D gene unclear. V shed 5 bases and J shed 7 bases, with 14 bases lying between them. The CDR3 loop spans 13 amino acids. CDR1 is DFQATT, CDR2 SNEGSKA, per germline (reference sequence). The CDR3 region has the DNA TGCAGTGCTCCCTCAGGAGCAGTTGAAAAACTGTTTTTT. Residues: CSAPSGAVEKLFF.

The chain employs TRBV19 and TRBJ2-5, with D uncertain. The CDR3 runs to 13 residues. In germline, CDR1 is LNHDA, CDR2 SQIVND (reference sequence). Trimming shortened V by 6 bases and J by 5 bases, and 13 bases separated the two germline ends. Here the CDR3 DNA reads TGTGCCAGTAGCATCCCCGGCGTCGAGACCCAGTACTTC. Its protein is CASSIPGVETQYF.

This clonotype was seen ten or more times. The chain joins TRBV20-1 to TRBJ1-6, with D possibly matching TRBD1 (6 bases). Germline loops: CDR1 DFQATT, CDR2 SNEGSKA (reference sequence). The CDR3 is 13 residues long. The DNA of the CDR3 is TGCAGCACCAAACAGGGTCATAATTCACCCCTCCACTTT. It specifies CSTKQGHNSPLHF.

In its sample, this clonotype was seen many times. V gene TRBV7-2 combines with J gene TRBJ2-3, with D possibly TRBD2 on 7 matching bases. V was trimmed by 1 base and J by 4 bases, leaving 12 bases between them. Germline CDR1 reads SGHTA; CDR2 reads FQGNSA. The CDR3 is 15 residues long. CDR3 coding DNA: TGTGCCAGCAGCTTAGGGGGCGGGGGCTCAGATACGCAGTATTTT. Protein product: CASSLGGGGSDTQYF. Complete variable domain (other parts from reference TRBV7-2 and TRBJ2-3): GAGVSQSPSNKVTEKGKDVELRCDPISGHTALYWYRQSLGQGLEFLIYFQGNSAPDKSGLPSDRFSAERTGGSVSTLTIQRTQQEDSAVYLCASSLGGGGSDTQYFGPGTRLTVL.

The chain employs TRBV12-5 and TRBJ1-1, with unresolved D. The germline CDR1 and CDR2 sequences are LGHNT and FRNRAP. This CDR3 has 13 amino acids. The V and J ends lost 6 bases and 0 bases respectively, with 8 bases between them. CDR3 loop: CASGASLNTEAFF. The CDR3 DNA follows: TGTGCTAGTGGAGCCAGCCTGAACACTGAAGCTTTCTTT.

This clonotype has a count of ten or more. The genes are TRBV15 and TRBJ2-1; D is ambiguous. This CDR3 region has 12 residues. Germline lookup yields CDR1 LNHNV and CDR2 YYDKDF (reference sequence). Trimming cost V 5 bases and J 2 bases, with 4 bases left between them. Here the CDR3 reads CATSRPYNEQFF. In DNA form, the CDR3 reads TGTGCCACCAGCCGTCCCTACAATGAGCAGTTCTTC.

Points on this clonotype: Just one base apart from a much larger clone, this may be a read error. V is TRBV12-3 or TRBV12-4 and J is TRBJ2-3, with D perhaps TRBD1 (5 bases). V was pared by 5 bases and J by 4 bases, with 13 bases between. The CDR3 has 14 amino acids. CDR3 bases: TGTGCCAGCAGTCCCCAGGGCAGACCAGATACGCAGTATTTT. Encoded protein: CASSPQGRPDTQYF.

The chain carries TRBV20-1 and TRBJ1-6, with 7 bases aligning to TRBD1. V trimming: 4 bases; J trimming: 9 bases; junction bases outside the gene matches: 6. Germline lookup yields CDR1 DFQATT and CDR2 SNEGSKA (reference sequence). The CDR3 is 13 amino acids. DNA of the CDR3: TGCAGTGCTATAAACAGGGGTTCTTCACCCCTCCACTTT. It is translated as CSAINRGSSPLHF.

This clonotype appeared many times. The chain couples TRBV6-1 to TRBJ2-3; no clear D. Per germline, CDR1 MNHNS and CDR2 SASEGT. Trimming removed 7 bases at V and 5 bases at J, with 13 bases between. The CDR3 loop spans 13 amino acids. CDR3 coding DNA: TGTGCCAGCATCCCCCCGCTCGAAGATACGCAGTATTTT. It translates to CASIPPLEDTQYF.

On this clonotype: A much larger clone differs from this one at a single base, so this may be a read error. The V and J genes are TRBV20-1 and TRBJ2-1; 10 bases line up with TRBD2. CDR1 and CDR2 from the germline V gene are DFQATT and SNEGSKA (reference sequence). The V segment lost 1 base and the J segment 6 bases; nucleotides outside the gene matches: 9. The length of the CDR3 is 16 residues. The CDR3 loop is CSARGPLAGVLNEQFF. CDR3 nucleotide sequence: TGCAGTGCTAGAGGCCCGCTAGCGGGGGTTCTCAATGAGCAGTTCTTC.

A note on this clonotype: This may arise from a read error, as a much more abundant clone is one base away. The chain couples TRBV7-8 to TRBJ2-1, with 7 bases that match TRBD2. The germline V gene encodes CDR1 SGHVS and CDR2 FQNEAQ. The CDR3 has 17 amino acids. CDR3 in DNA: TGTGCCAGCAGCTTAGCCCCACTAGCGCCAAGCTACAATGAGCGGTTCTTC. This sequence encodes CASSLAPLAPSYNERFF.

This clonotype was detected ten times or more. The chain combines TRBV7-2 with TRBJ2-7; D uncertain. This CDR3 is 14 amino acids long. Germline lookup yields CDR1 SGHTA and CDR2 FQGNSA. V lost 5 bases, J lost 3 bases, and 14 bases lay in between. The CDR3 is CASSPRVSFYEQYF. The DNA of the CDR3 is TGTGCCAGCAGCCCACGAGTCAGCTTCTACGAGCAGTACTTC.

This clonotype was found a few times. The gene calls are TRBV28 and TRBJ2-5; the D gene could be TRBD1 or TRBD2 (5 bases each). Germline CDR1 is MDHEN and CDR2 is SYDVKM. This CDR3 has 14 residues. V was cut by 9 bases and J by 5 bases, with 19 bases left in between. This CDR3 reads CASLRDASEETQYF. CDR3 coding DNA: TGTGCCAGTCTCCGGGACGCCTCGGAGGAGACCCAGTACTTC.